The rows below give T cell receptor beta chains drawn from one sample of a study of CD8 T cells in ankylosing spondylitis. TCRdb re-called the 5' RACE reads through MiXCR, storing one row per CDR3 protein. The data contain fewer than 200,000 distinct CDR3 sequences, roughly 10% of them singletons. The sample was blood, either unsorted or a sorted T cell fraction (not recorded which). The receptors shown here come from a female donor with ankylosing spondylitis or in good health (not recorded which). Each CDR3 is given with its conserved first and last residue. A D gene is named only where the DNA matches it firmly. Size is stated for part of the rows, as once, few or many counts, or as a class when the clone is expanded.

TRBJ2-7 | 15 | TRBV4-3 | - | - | CASSQDRSGDYEQYF | TGCGCCAGCAGCCAAGATCGGTCAGGGGACTACGAGCAGTACTTC
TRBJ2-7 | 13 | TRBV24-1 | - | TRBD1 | CATSSGQNYEQYF | TGTGCCACCAGCTCGGGACAGAACTACGAGCAGTACTTC
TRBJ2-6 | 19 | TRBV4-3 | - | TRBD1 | CASSQASGRGPSGANVLTF | TGCGCCAGCAGCCAAGCTTCGGGCAGGGGGCCGTCTGGGGCCAACGTCCTGACTTTC
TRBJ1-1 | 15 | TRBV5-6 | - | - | CASSFPAGQFTEAFF | TGTGCCAGCAGCTTCCCGGCAGGGCAATTCACTGAAGCTTTCTTT
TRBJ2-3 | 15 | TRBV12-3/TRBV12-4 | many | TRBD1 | CATSRVDRATDTQYF | TGTGCCACCTCCCGGGTGGACAGGGCGACAGATACGCAGTATTTT
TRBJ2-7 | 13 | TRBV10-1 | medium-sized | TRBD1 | CASNPGTGDEQYF | TGCGCCAGCAATCCCGGGACAGGGGACGAGCAGTACTTC
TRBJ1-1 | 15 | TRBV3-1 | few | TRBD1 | CASSPRQGARTEAFF | TGTGCCAGCAGCCCTAGACAGGGGGCCCGAACTGAAGCTTTCTTT
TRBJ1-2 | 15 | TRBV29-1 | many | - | CSVPPPRADDYGYTF | TGCAGCGTACCACCCCCTCGAGCAGACGACTATGGCTACACCTTC
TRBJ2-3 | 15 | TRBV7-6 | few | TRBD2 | CASSSTGGAADTQYF | TGTGCCAGCAGCTCGACGGGAGGGGCGGCAGATACGCAGTATTTT
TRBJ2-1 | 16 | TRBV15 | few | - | CATSRVKWETYNEQFF | TGTGCCACCAGCAGAGTCAAGTGGGAGACCTACAATGAGCAGTTCTTC